This T cell receptor (beta chain) was retrieved from a study of T-cell memory formation after mild COVID-19. Study summary: Largely donor-specific sequence clusters came from a couple of donors. Points from the study as a whole: Some SARS-CoV-2-responding clones were already detected in memory before infection. Balance between CD4 and CD8 was seen in clones contracting day 15 to 85, and a CD4+ lean was seen in later expanders.

This clonotype appeared a few times. Its antigen remains unidentified. The 5'RACE method, run with constant-segment primers, produced TCR alpha and TCR beta cDNA libraries (carrying sample barcodes and UMIs). TCRdb itself ran the 5' RACE reads through MiXCR, one entry per CDR3 protein. The table lists about 350,000 distinct CDR3 sequences, roughly an eighth of them singletons, with about 20% in the top ten. There are 12 residues in the CDR3. V lost 0 bases, J lost 3 bases, and 3 bases lay in between. Germline V gives CDR1 MRHNA, CDR2 SNTAGT. Sequenced material: PBMCs or a T cell subset sorted from them (not recorded which). The receptor was isolated from a man between 18 and 35 years old who had mild COVID-19 (a few samples of this study predate the infection). Cell type and time point are not known. The chain recombines TRBV6-4 with TRBJ2-7; D gene ambiguous. CDR3 in amino acids: CASSDSGYEQYV. As DNA, the CDR3 is TGTGCCAGCAGTGACTCGGGCTACGAGCAGTACGTC.